Listed below are T cell receptor beta chains from one sample, sequenced in a study of memory CD8 T cells in hepatitis C reinfection. The table came from immunoSEQ multiplex PCR; TCRdb's copy has only in-frame clones and leaves some out. The profile covers 45,000 to 50,000 clones, with roughly 89% appearing a single time and 0.6% to 0.9% taken by the ten largest. The sample comprised naive CD8+ T cells sorted from blood. These TCRs come from a man younger than 35 with hepatitis C virus infection. Each CDR3 is given with its conserved first and last residue. D genes are given only for firm matches. Clone size is stated in some rows and not others, as once, few, many or a class when expanded.

D	V	J	size	length	CDR3	DNA
.	TRBV4-1	TRBJ1-6	.	14	CASSLEGSGSPLHF	TGCGCCAGCAGCCTCGAAGGGAGCGGATCACCCCTCCACTTT
TRBD1	TRBV28	TRBJ2-1	.	16	CASSLSGTATYNEQFF	TGTGCCAGCAGTTTATCCGGGACAGCTACCTACAATGAGCAGTTCTTC
.	TRBV28	TRBJ2-6	.	15	CASSVTGIGANVLTF	TGTGCCAGCAGTGTTACAGGGATAGGGGCCAACGTCCTGACTTTC
TRBD1	TRBV19	TRBJ2-3	few	13	CASSYRQGDTQYF	TGTGCCAGTAGTTACCGACAGGGGGATACGCAGTATTTT
.	TRBV5-1	TRBJ1-1	.	14	CASSSGEMNTEAFF	TGCGCCAGCAGTTCGGGTGAGATGAACACTGAAGCTTTCTTT
.	TRBV2	TRBJ2-1	.	13	CASSDAGVDEQFF	TGTGCCAGCAGTGATGCAGGTGTGGATGAGCAGTTCTTC
TRBD2	TRBV19	TRBJ2-3	.	17	CASSTTPGLAGGDTQYF	TGTGCCAGTAGTACTACACCGGGACTAGCGGGGGGGGATACGCAGTATTTT
.	TRBV7-9	TRBJ1-1	.	14	CASSPTTKNTEAFF	TGTGCCAGCAGCCCGACGACAAAGAACACTGAAGCTTTCTTT
TRBD2	TRBV4-1	TRBJ2-3	.	18	CASSQDVAGGGGADTQYF	TGCGCCAGCAGCCAAGATGTAGCGGGAGGGGGGGGCGCAGATACGCAGTATTTT
TRBD2	TRBV2	TRBJ2-1	once	16	CASSEVLAGGSHEQFF	TGTGCCAGCAGTGAAGTTTTAGCGGGAGGCTCCCATGAGCAGTTCTTC
TRBD1	TRBV6-1	TRBJ2-6	.	19	CASSALPGQGFRGANVLTF	TGTGCCAGCAGTGCCCTCCCGGGACAGGGCTTCAGGGGGGCCAACGTCCTGACTTTC
.	TRBV5-6	TRBJ1-2	.	15	CASSSDSVGAYGYTF	TGTGCCAGCAGCTCCGATTCAGTGGGGGCCTATGGCTACACCTTC
.	TRBV9	TRBJ1-3	once	17	CASSGLSPGGSGNTIYF	TGTGCCAGCAGCGGCCTCTCCCCCGGAGGCTCTGGAAACACCATATATTTT
TRBD1	TRBV7-3	TRBJ2-7	.	14	CASSLGQGANEQYF	TGTGCCAGCAGCTTAGGACAGGGGGCTAACGAGCAGTACTTC
.	TRBV19	TRBJ2-5	.	12	CASSQLGETQYF	TGTGCCAGTAGTCAACTAGGGGAGACCCAGTACTTC
TRBD1	TRBV4-2	TRBJ2-7	.	15	CASSQMTGGSYEQYF	TGTGCCAGCAGCCAAATGACAGGGGGCTCCTACGAGCAGTACTTC
.	TRBV2	TRBJ2-3	once	19	CASSDLLAPTFDGTDTQYF	TGTGCCAGCAGTGATCTACTAGCCCCCACCTTCGACGGCACAGATACGCAGTATTTT
.	TRBV4-1	TRBJ1-1	.	13	CASSLAGGTEAFF	TGCGCCAGCAGCCTTGCGGGGGGAACTGAAGCTTTCTTT
TRBD2	TRBV27	TRBJ2-3	.	16	CASSPLTSGATDTQYF	TGTGCCAGCAGTCCCCTCACTAGCGGAGCCACAGATACGCAGTATTTT
.	TRBV5-6	TRBJ2-1	.	12	CASSLAANEQFF	TGTGCCAGCAGCTTAGCGGCCAATGAGCAGTTCTTC
.	TRBV28	TRBJ1-2	.	12	CASRDMNYGYTF	TGTGCCAGCCGGGACATGAACTATGGCTACACCTTC
.	TRBV28	TRBJ1-5	once	16	CASSFDGHREEEPQHF	TGTGCCAGCAGTTTCGATGGTCACAGGGAAGAAGAGCCCCAGCATTTT
TRBD2	TRBV7-9	TRBJ2-7	.	15	CASSLEAGGPVEQYF	TGTGCCAGCAGCTTAGAGGCGGGAGGGCCGGTCGAGCAGTACTTC
.	TRBV27	TRBJ2-5	once	11	CASSLGGTQYF	TGTGCCAGCAGTTTAGGCGGGACCCAGTACTTC
.	TRBV5-1	TRBJ2-1	.	15	CASSLDRPSYNEQFF	TGCGCCAGCAGCTTGGACAGGCCCTCCTACAATGAGCAGTTCTTC
.	TRBV27	TRBJ2-4	.	16	CASSPRTVLAKNIQYF	TGTGCCAGCAGTCCACGGACAGTTCTAGCCAAAAACATTCAGTACTTC
.	TRBV4-2	TRBJ2-2	once	15	CASSQDEGSTGELFF	TGTGCCAGCAGCCAAGATGAGGGATCCACCGGGGAGCTGTTTTTT
.	TRBV6-5	TRBJ2-1	.	11	CASSEVAEQFF	TGTGCCAGCAGTGAGGTGGCTGAGCAGTTCTTC
.	TRBV9	TRBJ2-3	.	16	CASSVGLAEDTDTQYF	TGTGCCAGCAGCGTAGGCTTAGCGGAGGACACAGATACGCAGTATTTT
TRBD1	TRBV19	TRBJ2-1	.	15	CASSIIGDRGNEQFF	TGTGCCAGTAGTATCATAGGGGACAGGGGCAATGAGCAGTTCTTC
.	TRBV7-9	TRBJ2-3	.	14	CASSPTAGTDTQYF	TGTGCCAGCAGCCCTACAGCCGGCACAGATACGCAGTATTTT
TRBD2	TRBV2	TRBJ2-1	few	14	CASSVLAPYNEQFF	TGTGCCAGCAGTGTACTAGCGCCGTACAATGAGCAGTTCTTC
.	TRBV5-5	TRBJ1-1	.	14	CASSFDFRQPEAFF	TGTGCCAGCAGCTTCGACTTCCGCCAGCCTGAAGCTTTCTTT
.	TRBV7-9	TRBJ2-1	.	14	CASSGSPLHDEQFF	TGTGCCAGCAGTGGTAGTCCCCTTCACGATGAGCAGTTCTTC
.	TRBV7-9	TRBJ2-2	.	13	CASSFTGSGELFF	TGTGCCAGCAGCTTTACAGGGTCCGGGGAGCTGTTTTTT
TRBD2	TRBV5-1	TRBJ2-7	.	16	CASSLALGLASYEQYF	TGCGCCAGCAGCTTGGCCTTGGGACTAGCCTCCTACGAGCAGTACTTC
.	TRBV7-9	TRBJ1-4	.	14	CASSPRDGYEKLFF	TGTGCCAGCAGCCCGCGGGACGGCTATGAAAAACTGTTTTTT
.	TRBV19	TRBJ2-7	.	13	CASSDAGTYEQYF	TGTGCCAGTAGTGACGCAGGGACCTACGAGCAGTACTTC
.	TRBV6-6	TRBJ1-1	.	13	CASSYTDWSEAFF	TGTGCCAGCAGCTACACGGACTGGTCCGAAGCTTTCTTT
.	TRBV30	TRBJ1-1	.	12	CAWSTGNPEAFF	TGTGCCTGGAGTACAGGGAACCCTGAAGCTTTCTTT
TRBD2	TRBV27	TRBJ2-1	.	22	CASSLGGVLDGPAHSSYNEQFF	TGTGCCAGCAGTTTGGGGGGGGTTTTAGACGGGCCAGCCCATAGCTCCTACAATGAGCAGTTCTTC
TRBD1	TRBV19	TRBJ2-1	.	15	CASSIAHHRGNEQFF	TGTGCCAGTAGTATAGCCCACCACAGGGGCAATGAGCAGTTCTTC
TRBD2	TRBV4-1	TRBJ2-1	.	14	CASSQDPSGFEQFF	TGCGCCAGCAGCCAAGATCCTAGCGGGTTCGAGCAGTTCTTC
.	TRBV7-9	TRBJ1-2	.	13	CASSPPGAYGYTF	TGTGCCAGCAGCCCTCCAGGTGCCTATGGCTACACCTTC
TRBD2	TRBV13	TRBJ2-7	.	14	CASSPFSGSYEQYF	TGTGCCAGCAGCCCTTTTAGCGGGAGTTACGAGCAGTACTTC
.	TRBV5-6	TRBJ1-5	.	17	CASSSPHFQTVNQPQHF	TGTGCCAGCAGCAGCCCACACTTTCAGACAGTAAATCAGCCCCAGCATTTT
.	TRBV9	TRBJ1-1	.	14	CASSAGEGYTEAFF	TGTGCCAGCAGCGCGGGGGAGGGGTACACTGAAGCTTTCTTT
.	TRBV6-6	TRBJ1-1	.	13	CASSPGEIAEAFF	TGTGCCAGCAGTCCCGGGGAGATCGCTGAAGCTTTCTTT